This T cell receptor (beta chain) originates from a study of blood T cell repertoires in COVID-19. About the study: PBMCs, B-cell-depleted T cells, or T cells provided the cDNA or gDNA that made up the material.

Original processing methods: Amplifying reference gene primers gave estimates of nucleated cell counts. The table came from immunoSEQ multiplex PCR; TCRdb's copy has only in-frame clones and leaves some out. That table gives V, J and clone size, and the DNA gave D and trimming. Of tens of thousands of clones listed, 85% to 90% were seen once; the top ten hold about 25%. This CDR3 contains 13 residues. The junction had 8 bases not matched to a gene; V was cut back by 2 bases and J by 13 bases. Looked up from germline, CDR1 is KGHSH and CDR2 is LQKENI. Seattle's cohort entered during active infection and was followed longitudinally.

Material: peripheral blood. The chain employs TRBV18 and TRBJ1-3; 7 nucleotides line up with TRBD1. This TCR was recovered from a man aged 65-85 years with COVID-19, enrolled during active disease. CDR3 in DNA: TGTGCCAGCTCACCATCGGGCCGGGACAGTATATATTTT. Amino acid sequence: CASSPSGRDSIYF.